This TCR beta chain was observed in a study of neurological immune-mediated disorders. The unsorted libraries originated from 2 million PBMCs kept at -80 C. This clonotype was seen ten or more times. Its specificity is not known. Whole-study results and caveats: HTLV-1-associated myelopathy had the most TCR clonal expansion, whereas multiple sclerosis had the least (lower than in healthy controls). Private repertoires in all groups were suggested by the finding that expanded clones across subjects shared no CDR3 amino acid sequences.

Synthesis of cDNA used 5'RACE (with 10-nucleotide random UMIs). TCRdb reanalysed the 5' RACE reads using MiXCR and keeps one entry per CDR3 protein. The sample has 28,000 or so distinct CDR3 sequences, about 12% seen once. V lost 5 bases, J lost 2 bases, and 12 bases stayed unmatched. This CDR3 is 16 amino acids long. The clonotype originates from a man aged 60 to 75 in good health. V is TRBV12-3 or TRBV12-4 and J is TRBJ2-7, with TRBD1 matching 7 bases. The sequenced sample was PBMCs. CDR3 nucleotide sequence: TGTGCCAGCAGTCCTGTAGACAGGGCATCCACCTACGAGCAGTACTTC. It encodes CASSPVDRASTYEQYF.